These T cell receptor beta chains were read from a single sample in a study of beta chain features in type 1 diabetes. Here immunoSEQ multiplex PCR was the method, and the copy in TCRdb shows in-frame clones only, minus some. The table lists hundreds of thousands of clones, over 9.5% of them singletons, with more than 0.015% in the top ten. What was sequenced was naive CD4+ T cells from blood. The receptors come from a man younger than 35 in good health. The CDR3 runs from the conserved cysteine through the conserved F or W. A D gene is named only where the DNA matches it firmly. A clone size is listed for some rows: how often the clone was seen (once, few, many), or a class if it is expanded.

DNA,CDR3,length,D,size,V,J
TGTGCCAGCAGTTTATGGGGGGTAGCGGGAGGAGAGACCCAGTACTTC,CASSLWGVAGGETQYF,16,TRBD2,-,TRBV27,TRBJ2-5
TGTGCCAGCAGCTCCCCGGGACAGGGGCGAGACTATGGCTACACCTTC,CASSSPGQGRDYGYTF,16,TRBD1,few,TRBV5-4,TRBJ1-2
TGCAGTGCTAGAGAGTCGGGTGGCTACACCTTC,CSARESGGYTF,11,-,-,TRBV20-1,TRBJ1-2
TGTGCCAGCATGGGAGGGACCTACAATGAGCAGTTCTTC,CASMGGTYNEQFF,13,TRBD2,few,TRBV2,TRBJ2-1
TGTGCCAGCAGCCTGACAGGGTGGGGGGATACGCAGTATTTT,CASSLTGWGDTQYF,14,TRBD1,-,TRBV2,TRBJ2-3
TGTGCCAGCAGTTGGACAGGGATCGGGGGTAGCAATCAGCCCCAGCATTTT,CASSWTGIGGSNQPQHF,17,TRBD1,-,TRBV27,TRBJ1-5
TGCGCCAGCAGCTTGGAGGCGGGCTCCTACAATGAGCAGTTCTTC,CASSLEAGSYNEQFF,15,-,-,TRBV5-1,TRBJ2-1
TGTGCCTGGAGTGTACGGACCGGGGAGCTGTTTTTT,CAWSVRTGELFF,12,-,few,TRBV30,TRBJ2-2
TGTGCCAGCAGTTACAGACAGGGGAGCTCCTATAATTCACCCCTCCACTTT,CASSYRQGSSYNSPLHF,17,TRBD1,-,TRBV28,TRBJ1-6
TGTGCCAGCAGTTACTCTCCAGCGGGAGTCAATGAGCAGTTCTTC,CASSYSPAGVNEQFF,15,TRBD2,few,TRBV6-6,TRBJ2-1
TGTGCCAGCAGCTTGGCGGGAGGTTATGAGACCCAGTACTTC,CASSLAGGYETQYF,14,TRBD2,few,TRBV7-2,TRBJ2-5
TGTGCCAGCAGAATTAGAGCAAATGAAAAACTGTTTTTT,CASRIRANEKLFF,13,-,few,TRBV25-1,TRBJ1-4
TGTGCCAGCAGCTTATGGGTAGCGGGGAGCTCCTACAATGAGCAGTTCTTC,CASSLWVAGSSYNEQFF,17,TRBD2,-,TRBV7-3,TRBJ2-1
TGTGCCTGGGGGCACACCTACGAGCAGTACTTC,CAWGHTYEQYF,11,-,few,TRBV30,TRBJ2-7
TGTGCCAGTAGTACAGTCCTGAACACTGAAGCTTTCTTT,CASSTVLNTEAFF,13,-,-,TRBV19,TRBJ1-1
TGTGCCAGCAGTCCCAGACAGCAAGAGACCCAGTACTTC,CASSPRQQETQYF,13,-,-,TRBV6-1,TRBJ2-5
TGTGCCAGCAGTTACCCGTCCTCCTACGAGCAGTACTTC,CASSYPSSYEQYF,13,-,few,TRBV6-5,TRBJ2-7